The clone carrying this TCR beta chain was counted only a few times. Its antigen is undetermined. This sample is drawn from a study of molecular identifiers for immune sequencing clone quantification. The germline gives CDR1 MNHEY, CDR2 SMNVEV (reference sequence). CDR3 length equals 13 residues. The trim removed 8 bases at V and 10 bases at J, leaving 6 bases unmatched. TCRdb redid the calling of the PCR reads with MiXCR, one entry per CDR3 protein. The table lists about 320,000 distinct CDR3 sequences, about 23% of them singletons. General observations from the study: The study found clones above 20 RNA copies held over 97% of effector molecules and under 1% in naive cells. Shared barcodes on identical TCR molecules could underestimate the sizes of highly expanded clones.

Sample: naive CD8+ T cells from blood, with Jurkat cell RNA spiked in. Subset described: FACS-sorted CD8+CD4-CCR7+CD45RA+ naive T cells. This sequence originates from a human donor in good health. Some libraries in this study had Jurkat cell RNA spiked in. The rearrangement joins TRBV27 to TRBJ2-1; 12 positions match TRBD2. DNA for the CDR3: TGTGCCAGCGGGGGACTAGCGGGCCGAGAGCAGTTCTTC. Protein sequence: CASGGLAGREQFF.